This TCR beta chain emerged from a study of blood T cell repertoires in COVID-19. Study context: Some COVID-19 samples were acute and others convalescent; all came from the United States, Italy and Spain. T cells, B-cell-depleted T cells, or PBMCs supplied cDNA or gDNA.

With 2 bases clipped from V and 7 bases from J, the junction kept 3 bases outside the gene matches. CDR1 is MDHEN, CDR2 SYDVKM, per germline. The CDR3 spans 14 residues. Source study methods: Quantification of nucleated cells was approximated via reference gene primer amplification. Sequencing was performed with immunoSEQ multiplex PCR; in TCRdb, only in-frame clones are kept and a portion is missing. V and J calls and clone size are those listed in that table; D and trimming were worked out from the DNA. The data hold roughly 120,000 clones, with approximately 85% observed a single time. The clonotype comes from a man in his forties with acute or convalescent COVID-19. The specimen was peripheral blood. This chain joins TRBV28 and TRBJ1-5; TRBD1 agrees at 9 bases. CDR3 loop: CASSLGGTGQPQHF. Here the CDR3 DNA reads TGTGCCAGCAGTTTAGGCGGGACAGGGCAGCCCCAGCATTTT.